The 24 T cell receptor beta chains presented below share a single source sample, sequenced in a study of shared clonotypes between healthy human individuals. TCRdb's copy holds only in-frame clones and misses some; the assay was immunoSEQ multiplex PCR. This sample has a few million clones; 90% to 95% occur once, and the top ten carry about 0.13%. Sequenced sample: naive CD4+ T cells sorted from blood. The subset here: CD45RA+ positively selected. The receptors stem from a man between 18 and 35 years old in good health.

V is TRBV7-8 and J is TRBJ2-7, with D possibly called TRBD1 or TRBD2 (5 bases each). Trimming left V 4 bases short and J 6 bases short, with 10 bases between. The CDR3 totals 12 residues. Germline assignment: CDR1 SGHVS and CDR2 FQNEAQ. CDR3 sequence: CASSSPGPEQYF. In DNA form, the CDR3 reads TGTGCCAGCAGCTCCCCGGGACCCGAGCAGTACTTC.

In nucleotides, the CDR3 is TGTGCCAGCAGTGCCCTAGTAGCGGGTCGATACGAGCAGTACTTC. Protein sequence: CASSALVAGRYEQYF. This sequence joins TRBV6-5 and TRBJ2-7; 7 positions agree with TRBD2. This CDR3 is 15 amino acids long. V lost 5 bases, J lost 4 bases, and 11 bases stayed unmatched. Germline V gene data show CDR1 as MNHEY and CDR2 as SVGAGI.

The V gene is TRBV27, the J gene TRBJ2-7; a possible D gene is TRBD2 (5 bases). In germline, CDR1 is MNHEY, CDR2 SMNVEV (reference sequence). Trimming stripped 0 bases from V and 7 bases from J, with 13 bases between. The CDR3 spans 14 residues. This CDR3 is CASSLSASGGEQYF. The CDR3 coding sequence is TGTGCCAGCAGTTTATCGGCGTCCGGAGGAGAGCAGTACTTC.

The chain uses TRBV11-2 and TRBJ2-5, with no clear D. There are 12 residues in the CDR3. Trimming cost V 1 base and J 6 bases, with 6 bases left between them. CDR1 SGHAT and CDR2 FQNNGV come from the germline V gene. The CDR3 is CASSLGSKTQYF. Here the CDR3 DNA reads TGTGCCAGCAGCTTAGGCTCGAAGACCCAGTACTTC.

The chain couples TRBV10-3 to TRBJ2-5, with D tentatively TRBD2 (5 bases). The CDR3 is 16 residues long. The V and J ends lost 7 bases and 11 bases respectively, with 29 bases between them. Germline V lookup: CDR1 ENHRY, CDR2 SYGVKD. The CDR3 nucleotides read TGTGCCATCAAAGGGCAAGAGGGTGAAACGCTAGAGAAGCAGTACTTC. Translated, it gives CAIKGQEGETLEKQYF.

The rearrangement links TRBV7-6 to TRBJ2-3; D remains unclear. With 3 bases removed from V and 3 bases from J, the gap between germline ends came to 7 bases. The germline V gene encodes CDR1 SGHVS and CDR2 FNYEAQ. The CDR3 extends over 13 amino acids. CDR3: CASSFFLTDTQYF. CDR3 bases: TGTGCCAGCAGCTTTTTCTTGACAGATACGCAGTATTTT.

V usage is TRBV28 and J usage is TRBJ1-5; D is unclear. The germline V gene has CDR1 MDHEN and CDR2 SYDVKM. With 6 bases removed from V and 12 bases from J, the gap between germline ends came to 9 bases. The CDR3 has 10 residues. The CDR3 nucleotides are TGTGCCAGCAGCCAAAGCAGCCAGCATTTT. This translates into CASSQSSQHF.

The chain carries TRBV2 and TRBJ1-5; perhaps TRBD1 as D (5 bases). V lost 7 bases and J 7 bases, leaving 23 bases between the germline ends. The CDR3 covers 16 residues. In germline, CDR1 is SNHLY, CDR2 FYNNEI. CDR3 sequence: CASTLGPTVNGQPQHF. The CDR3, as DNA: TGTGCCAGCACCTTAGGGCCGACAGTTAACGGGCAGCCCCAGCATTTT.

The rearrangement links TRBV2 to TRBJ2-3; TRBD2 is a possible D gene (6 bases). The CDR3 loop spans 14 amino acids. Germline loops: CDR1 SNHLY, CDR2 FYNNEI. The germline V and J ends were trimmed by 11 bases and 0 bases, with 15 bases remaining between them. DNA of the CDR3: TGTGCCGGTAGCGGTACGAGAAGCACAGATACGCAGTATTTT. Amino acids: CAGSGTRSTDTQYF.

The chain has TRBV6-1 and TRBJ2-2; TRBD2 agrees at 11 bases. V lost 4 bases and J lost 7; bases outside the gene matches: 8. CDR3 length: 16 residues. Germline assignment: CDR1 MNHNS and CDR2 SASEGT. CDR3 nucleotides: TGTGCCAGCAGTGCGGTACTAGCGGGGGTAGTCGGGGAGCTGTTTTTT. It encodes CASSAVLAGVVGELFF.

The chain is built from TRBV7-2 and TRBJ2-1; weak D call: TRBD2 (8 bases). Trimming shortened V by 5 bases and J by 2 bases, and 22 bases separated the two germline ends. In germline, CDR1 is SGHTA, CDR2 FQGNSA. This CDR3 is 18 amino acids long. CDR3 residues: CASSLRGPSGSTYNEQFF. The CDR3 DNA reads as TGTGCCAGCAGCCTAAGGGGGCCTAGCGGGTCCACCTACAATGAGCAGTTCTTC.

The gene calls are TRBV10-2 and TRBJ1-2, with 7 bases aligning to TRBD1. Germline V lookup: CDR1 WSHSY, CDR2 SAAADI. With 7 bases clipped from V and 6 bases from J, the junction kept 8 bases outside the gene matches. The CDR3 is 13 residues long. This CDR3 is CASKLAGTDGYTF. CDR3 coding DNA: TGCGCCAGCAAATTAGCCGGGACAGATGGCTACACCTTC.

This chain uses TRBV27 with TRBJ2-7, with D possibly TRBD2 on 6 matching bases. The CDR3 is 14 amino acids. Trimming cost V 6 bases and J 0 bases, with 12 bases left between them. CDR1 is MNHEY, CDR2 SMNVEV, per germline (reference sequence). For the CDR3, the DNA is TGTGCCAGCAGGTTGGCCGGGGGCTCCTACGAGCAGTACTTC. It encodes CASRLAGGSYEQYF.

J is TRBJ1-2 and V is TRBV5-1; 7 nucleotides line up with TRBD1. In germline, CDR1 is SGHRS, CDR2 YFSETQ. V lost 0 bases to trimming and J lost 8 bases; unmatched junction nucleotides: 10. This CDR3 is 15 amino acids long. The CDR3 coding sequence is TGCGCCAGCAGCTTGGAGGGCCGACAGGGCGGCGGCTACACCTTC. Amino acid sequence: CASSLEGRQGGGYTF. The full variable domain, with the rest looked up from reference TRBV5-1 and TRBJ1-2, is KAGVTQTPRYLIKTRGQQVTLSCSPISGHRSVSWYQQTPGQGLQFLFEYFSETQRNKGNFPGRFSGRQFSNSRSEMNVSTLELGDSALYLCASSLEGRQGGGYTFGSGTRLTVV.

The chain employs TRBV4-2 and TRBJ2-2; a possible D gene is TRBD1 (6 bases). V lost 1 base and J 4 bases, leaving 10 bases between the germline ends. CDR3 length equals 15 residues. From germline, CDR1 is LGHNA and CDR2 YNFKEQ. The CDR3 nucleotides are TGTGCCAGCAGCCAAGGGACAGTACGCACCGGGGAGCTGTTTTTT. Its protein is CASSQGTVRTGELFF.

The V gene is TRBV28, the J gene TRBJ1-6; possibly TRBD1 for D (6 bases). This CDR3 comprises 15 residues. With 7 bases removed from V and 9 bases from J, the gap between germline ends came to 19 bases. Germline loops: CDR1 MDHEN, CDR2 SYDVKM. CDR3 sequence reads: CASNPPGGLGSPLHF. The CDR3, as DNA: TGTGCCAGCAATCCGCCCGGGGGCCTTGGTTCACCCCTCCACTTT.

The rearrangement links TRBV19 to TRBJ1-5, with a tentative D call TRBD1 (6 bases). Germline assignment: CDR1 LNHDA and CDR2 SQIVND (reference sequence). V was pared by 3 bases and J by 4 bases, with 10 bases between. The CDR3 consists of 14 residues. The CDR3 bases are TGTGCCAGTAGTATGCAGGGGACAAATCAGCCCCAGCATTTT. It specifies CASSMQGTNQPQHF.

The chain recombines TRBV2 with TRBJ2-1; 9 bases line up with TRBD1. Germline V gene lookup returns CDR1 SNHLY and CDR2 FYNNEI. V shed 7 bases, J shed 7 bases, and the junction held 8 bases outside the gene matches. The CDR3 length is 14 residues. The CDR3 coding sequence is TGTGCCAGCATCCGGGACAGGGTTTTTAATGAGCAGTTCTTC. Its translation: CASIRDRVFNEQFF.

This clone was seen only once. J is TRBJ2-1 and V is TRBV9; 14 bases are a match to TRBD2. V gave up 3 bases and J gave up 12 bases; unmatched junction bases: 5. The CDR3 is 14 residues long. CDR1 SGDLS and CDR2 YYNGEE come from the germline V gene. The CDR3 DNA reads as TGTGCCAGCAGCGGGACTAGCGGGGGGATTGGGCAGTTCTTC. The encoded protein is CASSGTSGGIGQFF.

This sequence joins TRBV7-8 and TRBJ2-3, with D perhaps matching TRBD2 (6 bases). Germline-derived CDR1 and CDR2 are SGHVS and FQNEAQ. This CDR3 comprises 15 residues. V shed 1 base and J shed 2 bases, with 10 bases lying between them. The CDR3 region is CASSLVRGFTDTQYF. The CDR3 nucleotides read TGTGCCAGCAGCTTAGTTCGGGGGTTCACAGATACGCAGTATTTT.

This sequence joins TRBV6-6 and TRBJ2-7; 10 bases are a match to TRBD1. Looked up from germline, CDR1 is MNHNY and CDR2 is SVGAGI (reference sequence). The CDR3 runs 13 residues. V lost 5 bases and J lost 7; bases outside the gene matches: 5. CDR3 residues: CASSRQGAREQYF. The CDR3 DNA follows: TGTGCCAGCAGTCGACAGGGGGCCCGGGAGCAGTACTTC.

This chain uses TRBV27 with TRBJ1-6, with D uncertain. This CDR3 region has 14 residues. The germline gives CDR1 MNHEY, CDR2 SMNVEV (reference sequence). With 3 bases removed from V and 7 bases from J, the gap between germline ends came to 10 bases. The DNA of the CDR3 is TGTGCCAGCAGTTTGGGGTGGTGGAATTCACCCCTCCACTTT. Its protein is CASSLGWWNSPLHF.

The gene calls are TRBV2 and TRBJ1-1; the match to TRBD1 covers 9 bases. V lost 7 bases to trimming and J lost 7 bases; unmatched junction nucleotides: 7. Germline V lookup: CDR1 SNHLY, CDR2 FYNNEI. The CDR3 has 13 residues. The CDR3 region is CASIPDRGIEAFF. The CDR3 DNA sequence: TGTGCCAGCATCCCGGACAGGGGAATTGAAGCTTTCTTT.

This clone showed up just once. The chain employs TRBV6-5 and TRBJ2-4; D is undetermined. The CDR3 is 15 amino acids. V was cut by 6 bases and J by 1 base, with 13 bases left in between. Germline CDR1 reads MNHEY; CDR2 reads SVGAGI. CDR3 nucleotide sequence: TGTGCCAGCAGCCCGGAAGGTTTGGCCAAAAACATTCAGTACTTC. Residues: CASSPEGLAKNIQYF.